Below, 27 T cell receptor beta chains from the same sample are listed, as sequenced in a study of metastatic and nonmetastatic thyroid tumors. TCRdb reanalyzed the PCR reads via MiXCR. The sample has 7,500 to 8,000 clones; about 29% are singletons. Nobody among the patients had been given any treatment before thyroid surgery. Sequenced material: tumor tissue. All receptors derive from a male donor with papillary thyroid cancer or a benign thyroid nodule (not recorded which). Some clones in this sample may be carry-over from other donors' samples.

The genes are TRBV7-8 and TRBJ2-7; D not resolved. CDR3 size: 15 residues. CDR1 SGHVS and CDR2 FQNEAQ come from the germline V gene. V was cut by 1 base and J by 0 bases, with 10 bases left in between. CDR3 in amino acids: CASSLGSTSSYEQYV. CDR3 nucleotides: TGTGCCAGCAGCTTAGGTTCCACCAGCTCCTACGAGCAGTACGTC.

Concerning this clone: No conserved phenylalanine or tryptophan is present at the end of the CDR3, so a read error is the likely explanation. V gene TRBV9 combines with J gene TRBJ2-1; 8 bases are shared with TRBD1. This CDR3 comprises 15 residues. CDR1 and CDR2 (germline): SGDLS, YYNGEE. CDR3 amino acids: CAISVTTGERNEQFL. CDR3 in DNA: TGTGCCATCAGCGTTACGACAGGGGAAAGGAACGAGCAGTTCCTC.

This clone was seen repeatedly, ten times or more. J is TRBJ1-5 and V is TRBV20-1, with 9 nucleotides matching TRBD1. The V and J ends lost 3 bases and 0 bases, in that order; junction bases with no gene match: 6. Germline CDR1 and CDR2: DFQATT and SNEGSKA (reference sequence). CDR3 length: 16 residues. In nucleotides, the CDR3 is TGCAGTGCTAGGGGACAGGGCCGGGGTAGCAATCAGCCCCAGCATTTT. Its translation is CSARGQGRGSNQPQHF.

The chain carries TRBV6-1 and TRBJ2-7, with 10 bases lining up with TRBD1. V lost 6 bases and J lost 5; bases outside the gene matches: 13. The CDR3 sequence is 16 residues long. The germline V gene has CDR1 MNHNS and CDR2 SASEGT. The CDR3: CASRMTGGAVDHEQYF. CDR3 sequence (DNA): TGTGCCAGCAGAATGACAGGGGGCGCAGTTGACCACGAGCAGTACTTC.

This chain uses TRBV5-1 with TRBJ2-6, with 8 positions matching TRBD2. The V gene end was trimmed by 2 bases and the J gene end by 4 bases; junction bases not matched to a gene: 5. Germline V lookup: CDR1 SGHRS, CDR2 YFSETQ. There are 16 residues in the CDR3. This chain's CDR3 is CASSLAGEWGANVLTF. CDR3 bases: TGCGCCAGCAGCTTAGCGGGAGAGTGGGGGGCCAACGTCCTGACTTTC.

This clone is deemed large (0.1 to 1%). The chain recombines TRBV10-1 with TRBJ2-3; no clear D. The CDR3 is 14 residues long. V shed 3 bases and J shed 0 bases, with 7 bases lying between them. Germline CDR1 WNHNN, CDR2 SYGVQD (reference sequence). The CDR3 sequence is CASSEDTSTDTQYF. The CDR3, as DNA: TGCGCCAGCAGTGAAGACACTAGCACAGATACGCAGTATTTT.

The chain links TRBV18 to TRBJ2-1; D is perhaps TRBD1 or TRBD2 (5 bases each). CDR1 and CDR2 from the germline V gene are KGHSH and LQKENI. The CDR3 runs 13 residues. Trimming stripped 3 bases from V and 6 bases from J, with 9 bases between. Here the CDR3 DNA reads TGTGCCAGCTCACCGGGTGGGGGCAATGAGCAGTTCTTC. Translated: CASSPGGGNEQFF.

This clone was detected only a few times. As DNA, the CDR3 is TGTGCCAGCGCTACTCTTAGCGGGAGTTCCGAGACCCAGTACTTC. This encodes CASATLSGSSETQYF. The genes are TRBV2 and TRBJ2-5; the match to TRBD2 covers 9 bases. Germline-derived CDR1 and CDR2 are SNHLY and FYNNEI. The CDR3 length is 15 residues. V lost 8 bases and J lost 5; bases outside the gene matches: 12.

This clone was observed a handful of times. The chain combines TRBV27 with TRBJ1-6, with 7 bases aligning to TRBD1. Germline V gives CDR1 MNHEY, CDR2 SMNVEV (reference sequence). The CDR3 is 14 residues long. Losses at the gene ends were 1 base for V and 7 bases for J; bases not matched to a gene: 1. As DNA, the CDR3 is TGTGCCAGCAGTTTATGGGACAGCAATTCACCCCTCCACTTT. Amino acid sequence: CASSLWDSNSPLHF.

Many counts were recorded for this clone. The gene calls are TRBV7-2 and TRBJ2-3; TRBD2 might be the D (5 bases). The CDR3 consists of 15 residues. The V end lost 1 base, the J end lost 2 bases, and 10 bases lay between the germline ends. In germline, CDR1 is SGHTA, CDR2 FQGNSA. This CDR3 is CASSLGLAPTDTQYF. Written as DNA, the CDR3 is TGTGCCAGCAGCTTAGGCCTAGCCCCCACAGATACGCAGTATTTT.

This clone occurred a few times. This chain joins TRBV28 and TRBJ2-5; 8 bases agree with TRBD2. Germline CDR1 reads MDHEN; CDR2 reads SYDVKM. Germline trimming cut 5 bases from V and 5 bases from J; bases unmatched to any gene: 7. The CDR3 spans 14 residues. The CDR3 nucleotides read TGTGCCAGCAGTCCAAGGACTAGCATCGAGACCCAGTACTTC. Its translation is CASSPRTSIETQYF.

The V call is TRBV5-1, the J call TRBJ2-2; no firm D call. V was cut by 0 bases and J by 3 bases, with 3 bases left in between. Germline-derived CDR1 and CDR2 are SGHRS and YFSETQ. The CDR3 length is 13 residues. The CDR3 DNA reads TGCGCCAGCAGCTTGGAATACACCGGGGAGCTGTTTTTT. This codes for CASSLEYTGELFF.

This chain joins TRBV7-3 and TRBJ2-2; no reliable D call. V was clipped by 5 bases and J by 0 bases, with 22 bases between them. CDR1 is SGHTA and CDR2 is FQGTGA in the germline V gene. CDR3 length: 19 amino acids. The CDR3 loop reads CASSLTLRQVGSNTGELFF. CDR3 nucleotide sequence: TGTGCCAGCAGCCTGACTTTACGACAAGTCGGATCGAACACCGGGGAGCTGTTTTTT.

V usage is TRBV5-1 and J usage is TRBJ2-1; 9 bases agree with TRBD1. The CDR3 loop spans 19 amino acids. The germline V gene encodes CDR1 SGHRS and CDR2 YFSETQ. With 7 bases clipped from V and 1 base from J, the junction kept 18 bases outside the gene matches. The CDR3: CASGRGTGLGLGSYNEQFF. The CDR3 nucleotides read TGCGCCAGCGGGCGGGGGACAGGGTTGGGACTCGGTTCCTACAATGAGCAGTTCTTC.

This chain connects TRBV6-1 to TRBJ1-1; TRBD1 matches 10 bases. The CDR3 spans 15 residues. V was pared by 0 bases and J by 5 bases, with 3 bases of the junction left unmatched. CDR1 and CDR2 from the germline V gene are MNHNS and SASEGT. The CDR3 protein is CASSEAEDRGTEAFF. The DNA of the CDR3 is TGTGCCAGCAGTGAAGCGGAGGACAGGGGGACTGAAGCTTTCTTT.

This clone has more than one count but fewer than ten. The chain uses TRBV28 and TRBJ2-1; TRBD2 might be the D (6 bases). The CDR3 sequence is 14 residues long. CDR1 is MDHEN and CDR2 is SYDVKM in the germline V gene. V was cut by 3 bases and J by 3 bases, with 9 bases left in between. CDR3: CASSFTGSYNEQFF. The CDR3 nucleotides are TGTGCCAGCAGTTTTACCGGGAGCTACAATGAGCAGTTCTTC.

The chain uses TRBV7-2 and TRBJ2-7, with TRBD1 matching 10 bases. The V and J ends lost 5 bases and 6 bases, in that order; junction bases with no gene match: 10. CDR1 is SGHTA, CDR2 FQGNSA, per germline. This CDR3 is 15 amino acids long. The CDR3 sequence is CASSPTGQGRGEQYF. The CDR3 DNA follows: TGTGCCAGCAGCCCGACGGGACAGGGGCGAGGCGAGCAGTACTTC.

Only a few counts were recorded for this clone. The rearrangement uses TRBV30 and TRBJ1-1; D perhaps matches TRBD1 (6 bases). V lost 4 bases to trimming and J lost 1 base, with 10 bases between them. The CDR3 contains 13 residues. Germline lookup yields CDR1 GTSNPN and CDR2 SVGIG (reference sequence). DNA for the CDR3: TGTGCCTGGACCCGGGGGCCGAACACTGAAGCTTTCTTT. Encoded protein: CAWTRGPNTEAFF.

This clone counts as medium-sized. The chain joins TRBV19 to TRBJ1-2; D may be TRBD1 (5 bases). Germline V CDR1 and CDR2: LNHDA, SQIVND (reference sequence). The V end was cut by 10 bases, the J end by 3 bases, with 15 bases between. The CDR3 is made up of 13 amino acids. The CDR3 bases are TGTGCCACCAGAAAGCAGGGTGACTATGGCTACACCTTC. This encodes CATRKQGDYGYTF.

The CDR3 sequence is CASSLAASGSTDTQYF. The CDR3 DNA sequence: TGTGCCAGCAGCTTAGCGGCTAGCGGAAGCACAGATACGCAGTATTTT. The chain has TRBV7-2 and TRBJ2-3; TRBD2 matches at 7 bases. The CDR3 loop spans 16 amino acids. The junction had 3 bases not matched to a gene; V was cut back by 0 bases and J by 0 bases. Germline-derived CDR1 and CDR2 are SGHTA and FQGNSA.

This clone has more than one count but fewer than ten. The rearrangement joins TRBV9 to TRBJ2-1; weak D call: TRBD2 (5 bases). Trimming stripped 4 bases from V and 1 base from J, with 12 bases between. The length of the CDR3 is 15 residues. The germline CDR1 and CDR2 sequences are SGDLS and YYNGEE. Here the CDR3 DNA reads TGTGCCAGCAGCCCCGATGGGGAGTCCTACAATGAGCAGTTCTTC. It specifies CASSPDGESYNEQFF. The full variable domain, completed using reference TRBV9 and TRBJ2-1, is DSGVTQTPKHLITATGQRVTLRCSPRSGDLSVYWYQQSLDQGLQFLIQYYNGEERAKGNILERFSAQQFPDLHSELNLSSLELGDSALYFCASSPDGESYNEQFFGPGTRLTVL.

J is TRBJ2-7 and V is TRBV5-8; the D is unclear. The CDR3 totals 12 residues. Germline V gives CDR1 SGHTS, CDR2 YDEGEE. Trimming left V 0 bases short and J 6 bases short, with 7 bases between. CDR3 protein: CASSLGSGEQYF. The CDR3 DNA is TGTGCCAGCAGCTTGGGCTCGGGCGAGCAGTACTTC.

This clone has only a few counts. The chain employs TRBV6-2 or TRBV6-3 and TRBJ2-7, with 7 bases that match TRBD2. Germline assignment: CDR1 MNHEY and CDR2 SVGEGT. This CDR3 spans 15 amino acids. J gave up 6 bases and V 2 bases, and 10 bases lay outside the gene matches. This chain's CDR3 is CASSYATSETFEQYF. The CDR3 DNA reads TGTGCCAGCAGTTACGCAACTAGCGAAACCTTCGAGCAGTACTTC.

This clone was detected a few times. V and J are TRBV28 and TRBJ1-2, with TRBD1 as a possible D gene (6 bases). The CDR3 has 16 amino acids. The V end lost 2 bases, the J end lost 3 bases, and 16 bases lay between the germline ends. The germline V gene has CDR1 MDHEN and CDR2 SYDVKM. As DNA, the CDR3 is TGTGCCAGCAGTTTAGTGACAGGTCCTATTCACTATGGCTACACCTTC. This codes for CASSLVTGPIHYGYTF.

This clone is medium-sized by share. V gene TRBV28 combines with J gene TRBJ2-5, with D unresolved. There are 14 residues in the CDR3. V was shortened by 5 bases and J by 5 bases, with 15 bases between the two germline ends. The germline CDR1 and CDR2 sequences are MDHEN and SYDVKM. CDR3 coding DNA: TGTGCCAGCAGTCCCAGCACCTTGCGGGAGACCCAGTACTTC. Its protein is CASSPSTLRETQYF.

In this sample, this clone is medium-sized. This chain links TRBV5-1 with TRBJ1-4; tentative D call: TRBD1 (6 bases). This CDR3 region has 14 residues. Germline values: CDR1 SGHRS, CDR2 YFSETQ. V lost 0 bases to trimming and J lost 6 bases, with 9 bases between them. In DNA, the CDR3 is TGCGCCAGCAGCTTGGAAGCAGGGGATGAAAAACTGTTTTTT. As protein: CASSLEAGDEKLFF.

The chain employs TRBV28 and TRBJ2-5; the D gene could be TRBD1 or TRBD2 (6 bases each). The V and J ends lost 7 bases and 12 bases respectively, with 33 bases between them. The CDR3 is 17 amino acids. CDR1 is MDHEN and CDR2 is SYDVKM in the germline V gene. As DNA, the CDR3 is TGTGCCAGCACCAAGGGGGGTATGGGTAACGACCAAGAGACGAAGTACTTC. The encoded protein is CASTKGGMGNDQETKYF. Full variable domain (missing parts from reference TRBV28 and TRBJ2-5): DVKVTQSSRYLVKRTGEKVFLECVQDMDHENMFWYRQDPGLGLRLIYFSYDVKMKEKGDIPEGYSVSREKKERFSLILESASTNQTSMYLCASTKGGMGNDQETKYFGPGTRLLVL.